These 29 T cell receptor beta chains came from one sample sequenced in a study of blood T cells in healthy people across ages. With a J-beta primer mix and a sample-barcoded 5' primer, a second PCR ran about 7 to 12 cycles. TCRdb ran MiXCR on the 5' RACE reads and lists one entry per CDR3 protein. The data hold roughly 1,500,000 distinct CDR3 sequences, with 42% observed a single time. What was sequenced was blood. Source of these receptors: a woman between 18 and 29 years old in good health.

This clonotype was seen only a few times. The gene calls are TRBV29-1 and TRBJ2-7, with TRBD2 as a possible D gene (6 bases). The germline V gene encodes CDR1 SQVTM and CDR2 ANQGSEA. This CDR3 comprises 16 residues. The V gene lost 6 bases and the J gene lost 0 bases, with 21 bases spanning the gap. CDR3 sequence (DNA): TGCAGCGTATCACGGGGAGGTGTATTTTTCTCCTACGAGCAGTACTTC. As protein: CSVSRGGVFFSYEQYF.

V and J are TRBV12-5 and TRBJ2-2; D gene uncertain. Trimming removed 6 bases from V and 5 bases from J, with 19 bases in between. Per germline, CDR1 LGHNT and CDR2 FRNRAP. The CDR3 has 16 residues. In DNA, the CDR3 is TGTGCTAGTGGCCTCAACTTGGTAGAGGTTACCGGGGAGCTGTTTTTT. It codes for CASGLNLVEVTGELFF.

CDR3 in amino acids: CASSFGTSAQETQYF. CDR3 nucleotide sequence: TGTGCCAGCAGCTTCGGGACTAGCGCACAAGAGACCCAGTACTTC. V and J are TRBV14 and TRBJ2-5; TRBD2 aligns across 10 bases. The CDR3 has 15 amino acids. Germline assignment: CDR1 SGHDN and CDR2 FVKESK. With V trimmed by 5 bases and J by 2 bases, 5 bases remained unmatched.

The CDR3: CASSSTAIYEQYF. The CDR3 coding sequence is TGTGCCAGCAGCTCGACAGCGATCTACGAGCAGTACTTC. V and J are TRBV6-1 and TRBJ2-7; a possible D gene is TRBD1 (5 bases). The CDR3 runs 13 residues. Germline lookup yields CDR1 MNHNS and CDR2 SASEGT. Between the trimmed V and J ends, which lost 6 bases and 3 bases, there was a span of 12 bases.

This clonotype was counted between two and nine times. The chain is built from TRBV12-3 or TRBV12-4 and TRBJ2-1; 9 bases agree with TRBD2. Trimming cost V 5 bases and J 7 bases; bases outside gene matches: 12. The CDR3 contains 16 residues. The CDR3 bases are TGTGCCAGCAGTCCTCCACCGGGACTAGCAAGGAATGAGCAGTTCTTC. Translation: CASSPPPGLARNEQFF.

In regard to this clonotype: A junction end diverges from the germline sequence, so it may reflect a read error. V is TRBV3-1 and J is TRBJ2-2, with D unclear. This CDR3 comprises 15 residues. Germline assignment: CDR1 LGHDT and CDR2 YNNKEL (reference sequence). CDR3 in amino acids: CASSQGQVHTGELFF. CDR3 sequence (DNA): TGTGCCAGCAGTCAAGGGCAGGTGCACACCGGGGAGCTGTTTTTT.

The V call is TRBV25-1, the J call TRBJ1-2; D not certain. V lost 3 bases and J lost 6, with 8 bases in between. The germline gives CDR1 MGHDK, CDR2 SYGVNS. This CDR3 contains 12 residues. CDR3 bases: TGTGCCAGCAGTGAGGTCGTACATGGCTACACCTTC. Its translation: CASSEVVHGYTF.

The chain links TRBV4-1 to TRBJ1-5, with D tentatively TRBD1 (6 bases). Trimming took off 1 base at V and 7 bases at J, with 23 bases between the two ends. This CDR3 contains 18 residues. Germline assignment: CDR1 MGHRA and CDR2 YSYEKL. The CDR3 DNA reads TGCGCCAGCAGCCAAGGCAGGGGTTTTTGGGCAAAAGGGCAGCCCCAGCATTTT. Translating gives CASSQGRGFWAKGQPQHF.

The rearrangement links TRBV29-1 to TRBJ1-5; D gene uncertain. CDR1 and CDR2 from the germline V gene are SQVTM and ANQGSEA. V dropped 5 bases and J dropped 0 bases, with 5 bases sitting between them. The CDR3 covers 12 residues. CDR3 DNA: TGCAGCGTTACAGATAGCAATCAGCCCCAGCATTTT. This encodes CSVTDSNQPQHF.

This clonotype was observed a few times. The chain has TRBV7-9 and TRBJ2-7; 8 positions match TRBD2. The V gene end was trimmed by 5 bases and the J gene end by 7 bases; junction bases not matched to a gene: 4. Germline loops: CDR1 SEHNR, CDR2 FQNEAQ (reference sequence). This CDR3 region has 12 residues. The CDR3 loop reads CASSPREGEQYF. The CDR3 DNA reads as TGTGCCAGCAGCCCCCGGGAGGGTGAGCAGTACTTC.

The table lists this clonotype with a few counts. The chain links TRBV28 to TRBJ2-1, with 10 bases fitting TRBD1. This CDR3 contains 15 residues. J gave up 8 bases and V 5 bases, and 9 bases lay outside the gene matches. The germline V gene has CDR1 MDHEN and CDR2 SYDVKM. The CDR3 is CASSPPGQGLYEQFF. The CDR3, as DNA: TGTGCCAGCAGTCCCCCGGGACAGGGGCTTTATGAGCAGTTCTTC.

This clonotype was seen many times. The chain couples TRBV27 to TRBJ1-2; 8 bases match TRBD1. This CDR3 has 13 amino acids. The germline gives CDR1 MNHEY, CDR2 SMNVEV (reference sequence). V was pared by 3 bases and J by 7 bases, with 4 bases of the junction left unmatched. The CDR3 loop reads CASSLQGAGGYTF. CDR3 bases: TGTGCCAGCAGTTTGCAGGGGGCCGGTGGCTACACCTTC.

This clonotype was counted between two and nine times. The chain recombines TRBV20-1 with TRBJ2-5; D is tentatively TRBD1 or TRBD2 (5 bases each). The CDR3 runs 13 residues. Per the germline V gene, CDR1 is DFQATT and CDR2 is SNEGSKA (reference sequence). Trimming took 6 bases from V and 1 from J, leaving 12 bases between them. CDR3 bases: TGCAGTGCGCCCGGGGCGATCCAAGAGACCCAGTACTTC. Its translation: CSAPGAIQETQYF.

The chain is built from TRBV5-1 and TRBJ1-1, with 9 bases lining up with TRBD1. The CDR3 loop spans 15 amino acids. The J segment lost 2 bases and the V segment lost 4 bases, leaving 6 bases of the junction unmatched. Looked up from germline, CDR1 is SGHRS and CDR2 is YFSETQ. This CDR3 reads CASSPSGQGNTEAFF. CDR3 DNA sequence: TGCGCCAGCAGCCCTTCGGGACAGGGAAACACTGAAGCTTTCTTT.

J is TRBJ2-1 and V is TRBV10-3; the D is unclear. CDR1 and CDR2 from the germline V gene are ENHRY and SYGVKD. CDR3 length: 15 residues. Trimming removed 6 bases at V and 4 bases at J, with 16 bases between. CDR3 coding DNA: TGTGCCATCAGCCACCCTCAAAATCAATACAATGAGCAGTTCTTC. Translated: CAISHPQNQYNEQFF.

The rearrangement links TRBV20-1 to TRBJ1-1; TRBD1 might be the D (6 bases). Looked up from germline, CDR1 is DFQATT and CDR2 is SNEGSKA (reference sequence). Trimming cost V 6 bases and J 8 bases, with 13 bases left between them. The CDR3 consists of 11 residues. In DNA form, the CDR3 reads TGCAGTGCGAGGGGGGATTGGGAAGCTTTCTTT. Protein product: CSARGDWEAFF.

This clonotype showed up just a few times. The rearrangement uses TRBV5-4 and TRBJ2-1; 12 nucleotides match TRBD2. Germline CDR1 is SGHNT and CDR2 is YYREEE (reference sequence). This CDR3 spans 14 amino acids. The junction had 1 base not matched to a gene; V was cut back by 0 bases and J by 9 bases. The CDR3 DNA is TGTGCCAGCAGCTTGGAACTAGCGGGAGGTGAGCAGTTCTTC. This gives the protein CASSLELAGGEQFF.

The chain is built from TRBV6-5 and TRBJ1-1; D gene uncertain. The germline V gene encodes CDR1 MNHEY and CDR2 SVGAGI. The CDR3 has 14 residues. V gave up 7 bases and J gave up 3 bases, with 15 bases separating them. DNA of the CDR3: TGTGCCAGCACCCGAGGATTCGAGGACACTGAAGCTTTCTTT. It yields the protein CASTRGFEDTEAFF.

This clonotype appeared a few times. This chain links TRBV29-1 with TRBJ1-1; D possibly corresponds to TRBD1 (5 bases). Trimming cost V 3 bases and J 2 bases, with 13 bases left between them. Per the germline V gene, CDR1 is SQVTM and CDR2 is ANQGSEA. The CDR3 sequence is 14 residues long. In DNA form, the CDR3 reads TGCAGCGTTGATATAACAGGCAAAAACACTGAAGCTTTCTTT. This gives the protein CSVDITGKNTEAFF.

The CDR3 DNA sequence: TGTGCCAGCAGCTTGAGGGGCGGGAGGGCCCAGTACTTC. Translated, it gives CASSLRGGRAQYF. This chain connects TRBV7-2 to TRBJ2-5; 9 nucleotides line up with TRBD2. V trimming: 3 bases; J trimming: 9 bases; junction bases outside the gene matches: 5. The CDR3 spans 13 residues. Germline-derived CDR1 and CDR2 are SGHTA and FQGNSA.

The CDR3 loop reads CASSRLSGISSYNEQFF. The CDR3 DNA sequence: TGTGCCAGCAGCCGCCTTTCCGGTATTAGCTCCTACAATGAGCAGTTCTTC. This rearrangement joins TRBV3-1 to TRBJ2-1; D gene ambiguous. Deletions cut 4 bases from V and 0 bases from J, with 16 bases between. CDR3 length equals 17 residues. From germline, CDR1 is LGHDT and CDR2 YNNKEL (reference sequence).

The chain employs TRBV27 and TRBJ2-3, with 9 bases identical to TRBD2. CDR1 and CDR2 (germline): MNHEY, SMNVEV (reference sequence). This CDR3 contains 16 residues. V shed 2 bases, J shed 1 base, and the junction held 4 bases outside the gene matches. The CDR3 region is CASSLLSSGGTDTQYF. The CDR3 DNA reads TGTGCCAGCAGTTTACTGTCTAGCGGGGGCACAGATACGCAGTATTTT.

The V and J genes are TRBV7-2 and TRBJ2-7; D is undetermined. Germline V gene sequence: CDR1 SGHTA, CDR2 FQGNSA. This CDR3 is 14 amino acids long. V shed 4 bases and J shed 0 bases, with 10 bases lying between them. In DNA form, the CDR3 reads TGTGCCAGCAGCTCAGTGGGTTACTCCTACGAGCAGTACTTC. It translates to CASSSVGYSYEQYF.

The chain recombines TRBV21-1 with TRBJ1-5. TRBV21-1 is designated a pseudogene. The CDR3 is 15 amino acids. CDR3 amino acids: CAAPPAADSNQPQHF. CDR3 in DNA: TGTGCCGCTCCACCAGCGGCCGATAGCAATCAGCCCCAGCATTTT.

V usage is TRBV18 and J usage is TRBJ2-7; 7 nucleotides align to TRBD2. This CDR3 is 13 amino acids long. Trimming removed 6 bases from V and 2 bases from J; junction bases left unmatched: 4. Germline-derived CDR1 and CDR2 are KGHSH and LQKENI. The CDR3 nucleotides read TGTGCCAGCTCGGAGACTAGCACCTACGAGCAGTACTTC. It encodes CASSETSTYEQYF.

The chain has TRBV3-1 and TRBJ2-4; D gene uncertain. Trimming took 0 bases from V and 1 from J, leaving 10 bases between them. The CDR3 totals 16 residues. Per germline, CDR1 LGHDT and CDR2 YNNKEL (reference sequence). DNA of the CDR3: TGTGCCAGCAGCCAAGATCGGGTAGGGGCCAAAAACATTCAGTACTTC. Translated, it gives CASSQDRVGAKNIQYF.

The rearrangement joins TRBV20-1 to TRBJ1-5; D unresolved. Between the trimmed V and J ends, which lost 3 bases and 6 bases, there was a span of 12 bases. The CDR3 runs 13 residues. Germline V gene data show CDR1 as DFQATT and CDR2 as SNEGSKA (reference sequence). The CDR3 DNA reads TGCAGTGCTAGTACGGGTTCGGCTCAGCCCCAGCATTTT. This gives the protein CSASTGSAQPQHF.

This clonotype was seen repeatedly, ten times or more. V and J are TRBV25-1 and TRBJ2-4, with 9 bases matching TRBD1. The V segment lost 7 bases and the J segment 5 bases; nucleotides outside the gene matches: 3. This CDR3 region has 13 residues. The germline CDR1 and CDR2 sequences are MGHDK and SYGVNS. The chain's CDR3 is CASKRTGENIQYF. CDR3 DNA sequence: TGTGCCAGCAAACGGACAGGGGAAAACATTCAGTACTTC.

This chain uses TRBV3-1 with TRBJ2-1; D assignment may be TRBD1 or TRBD2 (5 bases each). From germline, CDR1 is LGHDT and CDR2 YNNKEL (reference sequence). The V and J ends lost 0 bases and 7 bases respectively, with 16 bases between them. The CDR3 sequence is 16 residues long. The CDR3 bases are TGTGCCAGCAGCCAAGATCGTCGGCTGTGGGGGAATGAGCAGTTCTTC. Translated: CASSQDRRLWGNEQFF.